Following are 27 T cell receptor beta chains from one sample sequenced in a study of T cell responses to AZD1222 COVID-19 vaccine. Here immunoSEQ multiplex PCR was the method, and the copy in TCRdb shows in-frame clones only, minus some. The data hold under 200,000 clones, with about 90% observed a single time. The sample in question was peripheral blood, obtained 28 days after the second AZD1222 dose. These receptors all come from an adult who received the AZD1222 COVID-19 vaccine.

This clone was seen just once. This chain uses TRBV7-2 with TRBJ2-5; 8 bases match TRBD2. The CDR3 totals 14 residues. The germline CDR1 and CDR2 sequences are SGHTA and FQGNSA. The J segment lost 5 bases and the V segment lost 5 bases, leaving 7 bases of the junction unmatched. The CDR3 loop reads CASSTPGGRETQYF. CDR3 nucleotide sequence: TGTGCCAGCAGCACCCCGGGGGGGCGGGAGACCCAGTACTTC.

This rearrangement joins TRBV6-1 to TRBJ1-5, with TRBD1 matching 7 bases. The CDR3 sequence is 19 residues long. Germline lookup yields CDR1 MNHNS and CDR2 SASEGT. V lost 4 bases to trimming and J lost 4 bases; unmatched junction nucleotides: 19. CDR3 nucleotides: TGTGCCAGCAGTGGGCGGACAGGATTCGATAGGGGCACAAATCAGCCCCAGCATTTT. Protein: CASSGRTGFDRGTNQPQHF.

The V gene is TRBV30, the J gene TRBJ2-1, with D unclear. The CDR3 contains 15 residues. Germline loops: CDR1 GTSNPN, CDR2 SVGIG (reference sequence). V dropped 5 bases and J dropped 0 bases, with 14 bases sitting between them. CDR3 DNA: TGTGCCTGGTTGAGACATCCCAGCTCCTACAATGAGCAGTTCTTC. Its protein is CAWLRHPSSYNEQFF.

This chain's CDR3 is CASIPGQGNYEQYF. CDR3 nucleotide sequence: TGTGCCAGCATTCCGGGACAGGGGAACTACGAGCAGTACTTC. The rearrangement joins TRBV27 to TRBJ2-7, with 10 nucleotides matching TRBD1. CDR1 and CDR2 (germline): MNHEY, SMNVEV (reference sequence). This CDR3 has 14 amino acids. With 7 bases clipped from V and 3 bases from J, the junction kept 6 bases outside the gene matches.

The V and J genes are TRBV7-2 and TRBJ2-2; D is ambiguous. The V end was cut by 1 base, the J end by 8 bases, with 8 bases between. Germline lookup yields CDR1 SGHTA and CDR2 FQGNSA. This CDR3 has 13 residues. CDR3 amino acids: CASSLGSLGELFF. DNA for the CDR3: TGTGCCAGCAGCTTAGGATCCCTGGGGGAGCTGTTTTTT.

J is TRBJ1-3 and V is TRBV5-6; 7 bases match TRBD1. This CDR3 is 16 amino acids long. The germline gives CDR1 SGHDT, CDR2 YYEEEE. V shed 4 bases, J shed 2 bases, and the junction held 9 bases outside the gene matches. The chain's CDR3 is CASSEKGDSPGNTIYF. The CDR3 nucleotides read TGTGCCAGCAGCGAAAAAGGGGACAGTCCTGGAAACACCATATATTTT.

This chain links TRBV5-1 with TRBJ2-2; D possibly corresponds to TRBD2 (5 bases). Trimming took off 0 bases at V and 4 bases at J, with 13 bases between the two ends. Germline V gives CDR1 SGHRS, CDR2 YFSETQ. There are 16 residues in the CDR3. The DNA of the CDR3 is TGCGCCAGCAGCTTGGGGGCGGGCCGTGGCACCGGGGAGCTGTTTTTT. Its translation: CASSLGAGRGTGELFF. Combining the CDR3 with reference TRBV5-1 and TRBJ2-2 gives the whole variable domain KAGVTQTPRYLIKTRGQQVTLSCSPISGHRSVSWYQQTPGQGLQFLFEYFSETQRNKGNFPGRFSGRQFSNSRSEMNVSTLELGDSALYLCASSLGAGRGTGELFFGEGSRLTVL.

The CDR3 loop is CASSANAVGEQYF. The CDR3 coding sequence is TGTGCCAGCAGCGCAAACGCGGTGGGCGAGCAGTACTTC. The chain recombines TRBV6-5 with TRBJ2-7; D call uncertain. Trimming stripped 6 bases from V and 6 bases from J, with 15 bases between. Germline V lookup: CDR1 MNHEY, CDR2 SVGAGI. The CDR3 covers 13 residues.

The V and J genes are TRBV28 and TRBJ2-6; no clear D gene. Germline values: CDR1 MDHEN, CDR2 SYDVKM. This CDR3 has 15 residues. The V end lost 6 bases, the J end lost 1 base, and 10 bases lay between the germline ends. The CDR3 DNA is TGTGCCAGCAGATCGCCCTCGTCTGGGGCCAACGTCCTGACTTTC. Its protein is CASRSPSSGANVLTF.

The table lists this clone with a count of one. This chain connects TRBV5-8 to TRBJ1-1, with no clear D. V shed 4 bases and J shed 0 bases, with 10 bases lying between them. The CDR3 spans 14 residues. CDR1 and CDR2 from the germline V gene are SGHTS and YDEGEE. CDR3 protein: CASSISVLNTEAFF. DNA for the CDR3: TGTGCCAGCAGCATTAGCGTCTTGAACACTGAAGCTTTCTTT.

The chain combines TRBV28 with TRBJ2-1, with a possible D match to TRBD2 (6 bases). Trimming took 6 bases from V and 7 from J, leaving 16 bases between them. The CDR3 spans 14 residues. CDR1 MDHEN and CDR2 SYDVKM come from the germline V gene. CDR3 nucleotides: TGTGCCAGCAGGGCCGCCGGGGGAGTAAATGAGCAGTTCTTC. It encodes CASRAAGGVNEQFF.

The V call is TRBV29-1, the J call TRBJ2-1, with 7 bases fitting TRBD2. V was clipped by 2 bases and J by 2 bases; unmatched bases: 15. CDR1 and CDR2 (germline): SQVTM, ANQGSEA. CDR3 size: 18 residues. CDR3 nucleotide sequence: TGCAGCGTTGAACAATTGGGGATGGCGGGAGAAGCCTACAATGAGCAGTTCTTC. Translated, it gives CSVEQLGMAGEAYNEQFF.

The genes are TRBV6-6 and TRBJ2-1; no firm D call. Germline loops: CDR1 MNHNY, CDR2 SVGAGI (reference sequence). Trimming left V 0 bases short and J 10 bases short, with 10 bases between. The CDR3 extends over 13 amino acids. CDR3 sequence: CASSYSTRQEQFF. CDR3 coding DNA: TGTGCCAGCAGTTACTCGACGAGGCAGGAGCAGTTCTTC.

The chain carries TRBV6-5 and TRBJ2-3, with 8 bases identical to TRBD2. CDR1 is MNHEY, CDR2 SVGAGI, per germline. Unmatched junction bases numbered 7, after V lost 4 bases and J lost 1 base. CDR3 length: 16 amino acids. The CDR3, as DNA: TGTGCCAGCAGTTTCGGAGCGGGAGCCCGCACAGATACGCAGTATTTT. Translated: CASSFGAGARTDTQYF.

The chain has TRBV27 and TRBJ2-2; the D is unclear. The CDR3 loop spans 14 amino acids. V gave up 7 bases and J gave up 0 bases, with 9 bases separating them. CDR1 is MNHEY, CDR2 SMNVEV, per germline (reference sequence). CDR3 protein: CASKEVPNTGELFF. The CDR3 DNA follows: TGTGCCAGCAAGGAAGTCCCGAACACCGGGGAGCTGTTTTTT.

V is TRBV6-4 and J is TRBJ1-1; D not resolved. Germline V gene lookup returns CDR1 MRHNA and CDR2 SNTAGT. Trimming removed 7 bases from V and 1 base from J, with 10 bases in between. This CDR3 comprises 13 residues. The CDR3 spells CASTGPPNTEAFF. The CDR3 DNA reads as TGTGCCAGCACTGGCCCGCCGAACACTGAAGCTTTCTTT.

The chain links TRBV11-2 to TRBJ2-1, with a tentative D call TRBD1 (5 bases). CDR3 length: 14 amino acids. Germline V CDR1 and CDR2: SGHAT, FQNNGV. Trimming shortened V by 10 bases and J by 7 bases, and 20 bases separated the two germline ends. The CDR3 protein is CATDLWGVINEQFF. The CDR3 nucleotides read TGTGCCACGGATTTGTGGGGCGTTATTAATGAGCAGTTCTTC.

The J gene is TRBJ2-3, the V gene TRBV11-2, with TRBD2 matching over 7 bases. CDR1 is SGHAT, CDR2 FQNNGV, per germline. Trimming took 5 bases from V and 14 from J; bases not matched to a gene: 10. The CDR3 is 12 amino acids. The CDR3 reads CASSGLGGGRYF. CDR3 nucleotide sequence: TGTGCCAGCAGCGGTCTCGGCGGGGGACGGTATTTT.

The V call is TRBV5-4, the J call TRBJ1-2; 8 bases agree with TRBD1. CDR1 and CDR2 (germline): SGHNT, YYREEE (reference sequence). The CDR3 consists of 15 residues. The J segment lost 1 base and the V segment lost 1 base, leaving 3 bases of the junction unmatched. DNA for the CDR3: TGTGCCAGCAGCTTGACAGGGGGGGATAACTATGGCTACACCTTC. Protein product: CASSLTGGDNYGYTF.

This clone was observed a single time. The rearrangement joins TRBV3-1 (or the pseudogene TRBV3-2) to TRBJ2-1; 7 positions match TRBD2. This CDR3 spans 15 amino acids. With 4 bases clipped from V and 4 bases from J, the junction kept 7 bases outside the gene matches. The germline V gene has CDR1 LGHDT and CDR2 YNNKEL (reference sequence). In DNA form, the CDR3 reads TGTGCCAGCAGCCCTAGTGGGGGGGTGTACAATGAGCAGTTCTTC. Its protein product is CASSPSGGVYNEQFF.

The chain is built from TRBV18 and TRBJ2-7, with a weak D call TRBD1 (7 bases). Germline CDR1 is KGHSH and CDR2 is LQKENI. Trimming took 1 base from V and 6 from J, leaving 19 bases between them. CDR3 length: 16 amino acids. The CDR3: CASSPRTGQTSPEQYF. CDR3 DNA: TGTGCCAGCTCACCACGGACAGGCCAAACTAGCCCCGAGCAGTACTTC.

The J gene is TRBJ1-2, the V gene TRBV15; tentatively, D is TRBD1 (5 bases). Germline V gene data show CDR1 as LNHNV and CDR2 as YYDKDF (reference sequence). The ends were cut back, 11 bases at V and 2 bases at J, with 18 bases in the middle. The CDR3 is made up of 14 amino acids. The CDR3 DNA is TGTGCCGCGGGCTCCCGGGGGACCAACTATGGCTACACCTTC. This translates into CAAGSRGTNYGYTF. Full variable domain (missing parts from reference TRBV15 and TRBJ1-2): DAMVIQNPRYQVTQFGKPVTLSCSQTLNHNVMYWYQQKSSQAPKLLFHYYDKDFNNEADTPDNFQSRRPNTSFCFLDIRSPGLGDTAMYLCAAGSRGTNYGYTFGSGTRLTVV.

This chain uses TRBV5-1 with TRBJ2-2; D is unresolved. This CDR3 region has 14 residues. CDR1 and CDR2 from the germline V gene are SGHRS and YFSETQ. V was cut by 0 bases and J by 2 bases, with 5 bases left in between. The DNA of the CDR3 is TGCGCCAGCAGCTTGGGCGGTAACACCGGGGAGCTGTTTTTT. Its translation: CASSLGGNTGELFF.

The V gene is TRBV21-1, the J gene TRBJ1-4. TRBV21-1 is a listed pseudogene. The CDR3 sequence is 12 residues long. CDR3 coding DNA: TGTGCCAGGGTCTCAACTAATGAAAAACTGTTTTTT. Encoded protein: CARVSTNEKLFF.

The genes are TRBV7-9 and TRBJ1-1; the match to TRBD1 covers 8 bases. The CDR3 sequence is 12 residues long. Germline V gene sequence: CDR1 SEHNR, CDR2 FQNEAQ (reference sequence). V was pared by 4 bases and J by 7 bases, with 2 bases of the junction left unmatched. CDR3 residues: CASSSQGDEAFF. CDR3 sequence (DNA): TGTGCCAGCAGCTCACAGGGGGATGAAGCTTTCTTT.

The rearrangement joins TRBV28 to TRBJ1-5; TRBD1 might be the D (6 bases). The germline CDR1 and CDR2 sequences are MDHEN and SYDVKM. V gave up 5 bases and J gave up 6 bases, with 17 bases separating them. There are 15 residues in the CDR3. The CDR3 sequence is CASSIPGGARQPQHF. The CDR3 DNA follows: TGTGCCAGCAGTATCCCCGGGGGCGCGCGTCAGCCCCAGCATTTT. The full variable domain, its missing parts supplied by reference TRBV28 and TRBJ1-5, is DVKVTQSSRYLVKRTGEKVFLECVQDMDHENMFWYRQDPGLGLRLIYFSYDVKMKEKGDIPEGYSVSREKKERFSLILESASTNQTSMYLCASSIPGGARQPQHFGDGTRLSIL.

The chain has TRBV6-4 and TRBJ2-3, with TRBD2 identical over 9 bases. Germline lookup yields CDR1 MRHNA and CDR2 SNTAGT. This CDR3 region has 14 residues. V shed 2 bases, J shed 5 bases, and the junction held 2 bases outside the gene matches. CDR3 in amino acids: CASSDGGGGDTQYF. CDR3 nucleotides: TGTGCCAGCAGTGACGGCGGGGGGGGAGATACGCAGTATTTT.